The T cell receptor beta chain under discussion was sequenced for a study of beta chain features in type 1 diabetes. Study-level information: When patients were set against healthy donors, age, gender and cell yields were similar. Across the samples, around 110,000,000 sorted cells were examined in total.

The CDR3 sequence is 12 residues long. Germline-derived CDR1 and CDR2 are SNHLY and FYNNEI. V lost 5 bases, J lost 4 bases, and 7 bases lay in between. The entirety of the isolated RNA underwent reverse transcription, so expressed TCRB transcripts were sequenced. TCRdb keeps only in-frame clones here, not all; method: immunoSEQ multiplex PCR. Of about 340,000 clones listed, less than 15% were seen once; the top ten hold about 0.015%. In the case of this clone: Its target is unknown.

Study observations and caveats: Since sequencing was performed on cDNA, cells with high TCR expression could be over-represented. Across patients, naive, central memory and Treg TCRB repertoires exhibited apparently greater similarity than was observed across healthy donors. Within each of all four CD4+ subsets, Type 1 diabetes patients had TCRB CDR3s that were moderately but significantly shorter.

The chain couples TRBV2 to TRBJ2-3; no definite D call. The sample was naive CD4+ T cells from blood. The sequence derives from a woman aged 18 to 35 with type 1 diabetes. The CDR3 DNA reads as TGTGCCAGCAGTCACTACCCAGATACGCAGTATTTT. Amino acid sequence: CASSHYPDTQYF.